The T cell receptor (beta chain) under discussion was sequenced for a study of shared clonotypes between healthy human individuals. This CDR3 spans 15 amino acids. Trimming cost V 2 bases and J 10 bases; bases outside gene matches: 6. Germline CDR1 reads MNHEY; CDR2 reads SVGAGI. In the case of this clone: Other DNA variants within this sample encode the same CDR3.

Libraries were prepared by immunoSEQ multiplex PCR; TCRdb keeps only in-frame clonotypes and omits some of them. The sample includes some 2,400,000 clones, almost 96% seen only once; the top ten take around 0.13%. The specimen was naive CD4+ T cells sorted from blood. Subset indicated: CD45RA+ positively selected. V and J are TRBV6-5 and TRBJ1-6; 9 bases fit TRBD1. The receptor's source is a man younger than 35 in good health. The CDR3 nucleotides are TGTGCCAGCAGTTACAGGGACAGGGTTGGCTCACCCCTCCACTTT. It yields the protein CASSYRDRVGSPLHF.